Presented here are 15 T cell receptor beta chains from one specimen sequenced in a study of blood T cell repertoires in COVID-19. The method was immunoSEQ multiplex PCR; TCRdb's version includes in-frame clones alone and lacks a portion of them. The sample has approximately 200,000 clones, around 81% seen once; the top ten hold around 3.1%. The sequenced sample was peripheral blood. The receptors originated from a woman in her thirties who had recovered from COVID-19.

This clone was detected many times. V is TRBV6-1 and J is TRBJ1-1; D is unresolved. From germline, CDR1 is MNHNS and CDR2 SASEGT. Trimming removed 1 base at V and 3 bases at J, with 12 bases between. This CDR3 region has 15 residues. The CDR3 sequence: CASSEVAERYTEAFF. As DNA, the CDR3 is TGTGCCAGCAGTGAAGTGGCGGAGAGGTACACTGAAGCTTTCTTT.

The rearrangement joins TRBV24-1 to TRBJ1-5, with unresolved D. The CDR3 loop spans 13 amino acids. Deletions cut 6 bases from V and 2 bases from J, with 7 bases between. Germline V CDR1 and CDR2: KGHDR, SFDVKD. The CDR3 DNA sequence: TGTGCCACCAGTTACGGGGGCAATCAGCCCCAGCATTTT. Encoded protein: CATSYGGNQPQHF.

This clone showed up many times. The V and J genes are TRBV4-2 and TRBJ2-5, with 11 nucleotides matching TRBD1. This CDR3 region has 15 residues. Germline trimming cut 1 base from V and 4 bases from J; bases unmatched to any gene: 2. Germline V gene sequence: CDR1 LGHNA, CDR2 YNFKEQ. This CDR3 is CASSQGTGGAETQYF. The CDR3 coding sequence is TGTGCCAGCAGCCAAGGGACAGGGGGCGCAGAGACCCAGTACTTC.

In DNA, the CDR3 is TGCGCCAGCAGGTTAGCGGGAGGGTTATTGAGTGAGCAGTTCTTC. Its protein is CASRLAGGLLSEQFF. The chain combines TRBV10-2 with TRBJ2-1, with TRBD2 matching 11 bases. This CDR3 comprises 15 residues. CDR1 is WSHSY and CDR2 is SAAADI in the germline V gene. V was pared by 6 bases and J by 9 bases, with 10 bases of the junction left unmatched.

The J gene is TRBJ1-1, the V gene TRBV27; the match to TRBD1 covers 9 bases. Unmatched junction bases numbered 3, after V lost 3 bases and J lost 4 bases. The CDR3 sequence is 14 residues long. Germline V lookup: CDR1 MNHEY, CDR2 SMNVEV (reference sequence). Here the CDR3 reads CASSLTGGSTEAFF. For the CDR3, the DNA is TGTGCCAGCAGTTTGACAGGGGGGTCCACTGAAGCTTTCTTT.

This clone has more than one count but fewer than ten. This chain connects TRBV9 to TRBJ2-7; D is undetermined. Germline V gene data show CDR1 as SGDLS and CDR2 as YYNGEE. This CDR3 spans 13 amino acids. Between the trimmed V and J ends, which lost 3 bases and 5 bases, there was a span of 12 bases. CDR3 protein: CASSARRRDEQYF. In nucleotides, the CDR3 is TGTGCCAGCAGCGCGAGGAGACGGGACGAGCAGTACTTC.

This sequence joins TRBV7-3 and TRBJ2-1; 10 bases map to TRBD2. Germline CDR1 reads SGHTA; CDR2 reads FQGTGA. The CDR3 is made up of 16 amino acids. V shed 1 base, J shed 7 bases, and the junction held 7 bases outside the gene matches. CDR3 sequence (DNA): TGTGCCAGCAGCTTAAGTCTAGCGGGGGTTAGGAATGAGCAGTTCTTC. Translation: CASSLSLAGVRNEQFF.

The V call is TRBV27, the J call TRBJ2-1; a weak D match, TRBD2 (6 bases). The length of the CDR3 is 14 residues. V dropped 5 bases and J dropped 9 bases, with 17 bases sitting between them. Germline CDR1 reads MNHEY; CDR2 reads SMNVEV (reference sequence). CDR3 bases: TGTGCCAGCAGTCCCCAACGGAGGGGCAGTGAGCAGTTCTTC. Protein sequence: CASSPQRRGSEQFF.

V gene TRBV24-1 combines with J gene TRBJ2-7; D ambiguous. Germline lookup yields CDR1 KGHDR and CDR2 SFDVKD. Between the trimmed V and J ends, which lost 1 base and 5 bases, there was a span of 5 bases. There are 12 residues in the CDR3. DNA for the CDR3: TGTGCCACCAGTGATTTTCAGGACGAGCAGTACTTC. This sequence encodes CATSDFQDEQYF.

In its sample, this clone was seen a few times. This chain joins TRBV4-2 and TRBJ2-7; D may be TRBD1 (7 bases). In germline, CDR1 is LGHNA, CDR2 YNFKEQ. Trimming took off 1 base at V and 4 bases at J, with 14 bases between the two ends. The CDR3 totals 15 residues. CDR3 in DNA: TGTGCCAGCAGCCAAGCGCGGCAGGGGGGATACGAGCAGTACTTC. Translating it yields CASSQARQGGYEQYF.

The rearrangement links TRBV28 to TRBJ1-1; D possibly corresponds to TRBD1 (6 bases). Germline lookup yields CDR1 MDHEN and CDR2 SYDVKM. The V gene lost 5 bases and the J gene lost 4 bases, with 14 bases spanning the gap. The CDR3 covers 14 residues. In nucleotides, the CDR3 is TGTGCCAGCAGTACCGGACAGTCGGTCACTGAAGCTTTCTTT. Amino acid sequence: CASSTGQSVTEAFF.

This clone was recorded once. J is TRBJ2-1 and V is TRBV4-1; tentative D call: TRBD1 (5 bases). This CDR3 contains 12 residues. Germline assignment: CDR1 MGHRA and CDR2 YSYEKL. V lost 2 bases, J lost 7 bases, and 6 bases lay in between. CDR3 sequence (DNA): TGCGCCAGCAGCCAACAGGGAAATGAGCAGTTCTTC. Protein: CASSQQGNEQFF.

This chain connects TRBV7-3 to TRBJ2-3; 7 positions match TRBD2. With V trimmed by 2 bases and J by 5 bases, 7 bases remained unmatched. Germline assignment: CDR1 SGHTA and CDR2 FQGTGA. CDR3 size: 15 residues. The CDR3 here is CASSLGGSWVDTQYF. The CDR3 DNA sequence: TGTGCCAGCAGCTTAGGCGGGAGTTGGGTAGATACGCAGTATTTT.

V gene TRBV7-2 combines with J gene TRBJ2-3; TRBD2 might be the D (6 bases). Deletions cut 5 bases from V and 2 bases from J, with 14 bases between. This CDR3 is built from 15 residues. The germline gives CDR1 SGHTA, CDR2 FQGNSA. The CDR3 DNA reads as TGTGCCAGCAGCCCGCCGGGACTCCCCACAGATACGCAGTATTTT. It yields the protein CASSPPGLPTDTQYF.

The chain has TRBV3-1 (or the pseudogene TRBV3-2) and TRBJ1-1; 12 bases align to TRBD1. CDR1 and CDR2 from the germline V gene are LGHDT and YNNKEL (reference sequence). V was pared by 3 bases and J by 4 bases, with 3 bases of the junction left unmatched. This CDR3 contains 15 residues. CDR3 sequence reads: CASSHWDRGRTEAFF. CDR3 DNA: TGTGCCAGCAGCCATTGGGACAGGGGGCGCACTGAAGCTTTCTTT.